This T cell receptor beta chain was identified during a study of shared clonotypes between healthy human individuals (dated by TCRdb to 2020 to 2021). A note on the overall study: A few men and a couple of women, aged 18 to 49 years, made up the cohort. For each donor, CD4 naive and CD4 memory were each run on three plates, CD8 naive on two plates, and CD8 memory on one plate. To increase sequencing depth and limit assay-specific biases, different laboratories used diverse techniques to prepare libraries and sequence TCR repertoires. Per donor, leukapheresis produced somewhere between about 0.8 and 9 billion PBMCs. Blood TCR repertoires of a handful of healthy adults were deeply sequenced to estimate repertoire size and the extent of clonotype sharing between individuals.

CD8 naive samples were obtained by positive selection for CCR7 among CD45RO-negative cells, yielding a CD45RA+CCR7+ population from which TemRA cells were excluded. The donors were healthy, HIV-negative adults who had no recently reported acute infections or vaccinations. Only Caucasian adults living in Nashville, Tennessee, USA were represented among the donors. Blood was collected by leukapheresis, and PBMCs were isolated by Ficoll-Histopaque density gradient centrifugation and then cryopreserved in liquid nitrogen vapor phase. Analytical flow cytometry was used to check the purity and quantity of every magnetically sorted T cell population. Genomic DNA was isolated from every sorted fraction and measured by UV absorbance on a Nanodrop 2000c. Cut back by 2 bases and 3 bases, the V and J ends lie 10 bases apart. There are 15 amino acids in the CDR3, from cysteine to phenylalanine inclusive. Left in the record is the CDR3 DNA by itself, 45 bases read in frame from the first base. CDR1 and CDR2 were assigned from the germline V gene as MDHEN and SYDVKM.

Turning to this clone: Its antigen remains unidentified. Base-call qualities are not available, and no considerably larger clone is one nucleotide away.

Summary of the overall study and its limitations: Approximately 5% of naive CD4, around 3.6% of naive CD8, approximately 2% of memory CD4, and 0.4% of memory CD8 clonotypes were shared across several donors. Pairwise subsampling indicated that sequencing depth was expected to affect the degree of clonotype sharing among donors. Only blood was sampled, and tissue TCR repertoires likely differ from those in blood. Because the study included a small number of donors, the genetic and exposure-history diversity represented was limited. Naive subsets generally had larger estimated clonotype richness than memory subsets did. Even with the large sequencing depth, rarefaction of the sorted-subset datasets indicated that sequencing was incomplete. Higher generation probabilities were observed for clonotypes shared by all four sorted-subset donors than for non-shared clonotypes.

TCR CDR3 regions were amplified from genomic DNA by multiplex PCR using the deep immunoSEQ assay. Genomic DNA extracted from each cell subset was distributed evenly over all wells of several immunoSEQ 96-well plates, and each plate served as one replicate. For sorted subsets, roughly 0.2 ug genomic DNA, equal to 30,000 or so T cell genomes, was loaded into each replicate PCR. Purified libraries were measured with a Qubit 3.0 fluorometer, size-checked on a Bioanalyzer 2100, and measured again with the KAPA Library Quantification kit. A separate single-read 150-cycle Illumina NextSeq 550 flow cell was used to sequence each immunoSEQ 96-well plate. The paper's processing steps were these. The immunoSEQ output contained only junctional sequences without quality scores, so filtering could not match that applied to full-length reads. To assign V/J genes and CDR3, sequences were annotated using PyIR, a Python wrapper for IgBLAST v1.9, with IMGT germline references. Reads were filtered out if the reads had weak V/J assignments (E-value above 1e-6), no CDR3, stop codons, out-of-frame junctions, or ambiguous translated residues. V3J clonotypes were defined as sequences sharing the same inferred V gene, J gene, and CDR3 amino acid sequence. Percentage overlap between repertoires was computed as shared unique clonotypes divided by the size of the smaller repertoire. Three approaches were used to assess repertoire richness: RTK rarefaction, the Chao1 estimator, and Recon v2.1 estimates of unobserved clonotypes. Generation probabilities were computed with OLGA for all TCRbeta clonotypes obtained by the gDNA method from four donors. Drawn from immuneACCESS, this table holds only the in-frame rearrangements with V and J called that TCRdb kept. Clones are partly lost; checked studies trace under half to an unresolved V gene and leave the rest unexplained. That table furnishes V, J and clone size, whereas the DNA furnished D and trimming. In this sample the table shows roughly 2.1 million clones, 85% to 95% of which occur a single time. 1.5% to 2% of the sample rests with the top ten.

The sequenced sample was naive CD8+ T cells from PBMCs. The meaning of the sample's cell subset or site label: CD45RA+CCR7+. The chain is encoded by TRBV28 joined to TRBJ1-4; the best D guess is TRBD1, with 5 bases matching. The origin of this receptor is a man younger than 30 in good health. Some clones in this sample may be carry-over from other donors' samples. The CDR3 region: CASSLLDSSNEKLFF. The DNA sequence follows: TGTGCCAGCAGTTTACTCGACAGTTCTAATGAAAAACTGTTTTTT.